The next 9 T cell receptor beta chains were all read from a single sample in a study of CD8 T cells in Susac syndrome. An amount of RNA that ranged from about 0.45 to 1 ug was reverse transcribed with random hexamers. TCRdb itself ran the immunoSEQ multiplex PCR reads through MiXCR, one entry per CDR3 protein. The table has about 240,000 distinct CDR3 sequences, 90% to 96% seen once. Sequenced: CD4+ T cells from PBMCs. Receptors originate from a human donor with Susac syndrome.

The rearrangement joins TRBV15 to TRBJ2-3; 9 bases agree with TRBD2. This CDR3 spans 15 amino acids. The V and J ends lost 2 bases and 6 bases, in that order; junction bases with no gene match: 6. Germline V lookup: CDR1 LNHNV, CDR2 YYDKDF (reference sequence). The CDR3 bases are TGTGCCACCAGCAGACTCCTAGCGGGAACCGATACGCAGTATTTT. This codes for CATSRLLAGTDTQYF. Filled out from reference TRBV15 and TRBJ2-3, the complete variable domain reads DAMVIQNPRYQVTQFGKPVTLSCSQTLNHNVMYWYQQKSSQAPKLLFHYYDKDFNNEADTPDNFQSRRPNTSFCFLDIRSPGLGDTAMYLCATSRLLAGTDTQYFGPGTRLTVL.

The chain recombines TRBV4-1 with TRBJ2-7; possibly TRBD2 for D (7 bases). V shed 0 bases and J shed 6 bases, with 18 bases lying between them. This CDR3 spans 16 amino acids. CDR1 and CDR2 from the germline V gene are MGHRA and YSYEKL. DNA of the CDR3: TGCGCCAGCAGCCAAGATGTGAGGGGGGGGCCGAGCGAGCAGTACTTC. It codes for CASSQDVRGGPSEQYF.

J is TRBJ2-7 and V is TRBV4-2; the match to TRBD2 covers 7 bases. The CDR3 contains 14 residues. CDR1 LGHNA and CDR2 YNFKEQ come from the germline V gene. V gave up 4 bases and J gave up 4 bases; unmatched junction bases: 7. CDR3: CASSPMTGGYEQYF. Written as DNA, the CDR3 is TGTGCCAGCAGCCCAATGACGGGGGGATACGAGCAGTACTTC.

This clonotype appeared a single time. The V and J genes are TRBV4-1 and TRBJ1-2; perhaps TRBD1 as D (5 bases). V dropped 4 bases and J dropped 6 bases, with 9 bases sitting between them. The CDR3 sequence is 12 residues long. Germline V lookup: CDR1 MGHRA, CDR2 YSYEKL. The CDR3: CASSRQGDGYTF. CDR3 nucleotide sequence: TGCGCCAGCAGCCGCCAGGGTGATGGCTACACCTTC.

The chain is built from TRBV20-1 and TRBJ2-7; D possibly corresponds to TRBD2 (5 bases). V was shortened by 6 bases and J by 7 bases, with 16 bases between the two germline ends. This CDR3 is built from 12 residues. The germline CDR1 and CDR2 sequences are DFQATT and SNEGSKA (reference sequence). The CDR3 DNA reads TGCAGTGCCCCCGGGGAGTTCGGAGAGCAGTACTTC. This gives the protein CSAPGEFGEQYF.

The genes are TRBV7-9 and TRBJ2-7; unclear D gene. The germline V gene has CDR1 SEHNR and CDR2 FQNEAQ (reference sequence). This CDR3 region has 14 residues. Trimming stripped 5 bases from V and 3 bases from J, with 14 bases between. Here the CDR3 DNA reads TGTGCCAGCAGCCTGTCCCGAACCTTCTACGAGCAGTACTTC. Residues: CASSLSRTFYEQYF.

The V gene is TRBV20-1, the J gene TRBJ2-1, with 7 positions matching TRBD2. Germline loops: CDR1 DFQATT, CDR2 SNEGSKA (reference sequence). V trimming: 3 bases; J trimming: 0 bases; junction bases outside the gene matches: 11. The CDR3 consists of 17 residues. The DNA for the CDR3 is TGCAGTGCTAGGCGTCACGGGGGGAGCGGCTCCTACAATGAGCAGTTCTTC. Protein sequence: CSARRHGGSGSYNEQFF.

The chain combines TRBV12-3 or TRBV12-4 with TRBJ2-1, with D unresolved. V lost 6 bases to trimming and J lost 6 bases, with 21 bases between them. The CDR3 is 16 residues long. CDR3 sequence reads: CASSSPRAALRNEQFF. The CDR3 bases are TGTGCCAGCAGCTCACCCCGGGCCGCCCTCCGCAATGAGCAGTTCTTC.

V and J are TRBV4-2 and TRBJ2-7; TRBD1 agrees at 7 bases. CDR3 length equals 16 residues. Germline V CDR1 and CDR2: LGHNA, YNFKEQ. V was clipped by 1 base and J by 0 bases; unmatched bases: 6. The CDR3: CASSQGGQTSSYEQYF. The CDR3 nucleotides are TGTGCCAGCAGCCAAGGGGGACAGACAAGCTCCTACGAGCAGTACTTC.